This TCR beta chain was documented in a study of blood T cell repertoires in COVID-19. The V end lost 5 bases, the J end lost 5 bases, and 12 bases lay between the germline ends. The CDR3 is 13 residues long. Germline CDR1 is MDHEN and CDR2 is SYDVKM. Authors' processing steps: It was from reference gene primer amplification that nucleated cell counts were estimated. Method: immunoSEQ multiplex PCR; TCRdb's copy keeps in-frame clones and lacks some. Clone size and V and J calls were adopted from that table, with D and trimming inferred from the DNA. The sample holds around 280,000 clones; 87% are singletons and the top ten take about 5.7%.

The chain combines TRBV28 with TRBJ2-5; D remains unclear. Sequenced input: PBMCs or T cells enriched from blood (not recorded which). The sequence derives from a woman in her forties who had recovered from COVID-19. CDR3 amino acids: CASSPSGVETQYF. The CDR3 bases are TGTGCCAGCAGTCCCTCCGGAGTGGAGACCCAGTACTTC.